The rows below give T cell receptor beta chains drawn from one sample of a study of identifying expanded T cells in peripheral blood. Only in-frame clones appear in the TCRdb table, and some are missing; sequencing was by immunoSEQ multiplex PCR. The sample includes 95,000 to 100,000 clones, 87% of them seen just once. Sequences were obtained from blood. The receptor source for this set is a person aged 18 to 70 in good health. CDR3s include the opening cysteine and the closing phenylalanine or tryptophan. A D gene is named only where the DNA matches it firmly. Clone size is stated in some rows and not others, as once, few, many or a class when expanded.

V gene,J gene,clone size,CDR3 length,D gene,CDR3 protein,CDR3 DNA
TRBV18,TRBJ1-5,-,19,-,CASSPFPVGNGFENQPQHF,TGTGCCAGCTCACCCTTCCCTGTCGGGAACGGTTTTGAAAATCAGCCCCAGCATTTT
TRBV7-9,TRBJ2-1,-,15,TRBD2,CASSASGGAVDEQFF,TGTGCCAGCAGTGCTAGCGGGGGGGCCGTCGATGAGCAGTTCTTC
TRBV5-5,TRBJ1-1,-,15,-,CASSLRAGTRTEAFF,TGTGCCAGCAGCTTGCGTGCAGGGACTCGCACTGAAGCTTTCTTT
TRBV11-2,TRBJ1-6,-,17,-,CASSLVGGGPYNSPLHF,TGTGCCAGCAGCTTGGTTGGGGGGGGACCTTATAATTCACCCCTCCACTTT
TRBV13,TRBJ2-1,-,12,-,CASSATSNEQFF,TGTGCCAGCAGCGCGACTAGCAATGAGCAGTTCTTC
TRBV19,TRBJ1-6,once,15,-,CASSYDISYNSPLHF,TGTGCCAGTAGTTATGACATATCCTATAATTCACCCCTCCACTTT
TRBV13,TRBJ2-7,-,12,-,CASSLGYDEQYF,TGTGCCAGCAGCTTAGGCTATGACGAGCAGTACTTC
TRBV5-5,TRBJ1-1,-,13,-,CASILTGPTEAFF,TGTGCCAGCATCCTTACAGGCCCCACTGAAGCTTTCTTT
TRBV7-9,TRBJ2-3,-,14,-,CASAPRQGRDGQYF,TGTGCCAGCGCTCCCCGGCAGGGGAGAGATGGGCAGTATTTT
TRBV6-5,TRBJ2-7,-,15,TRBD1,CASSAGGQGPYEQYF,TGTGCCAGCAGTGCTGGGGGACAGGGTCCCTACGAGCAGTACTTC
TRBV7-9,TRBJ1-1,once,13,-,CASSFMRESEAFF,TGTGCCAGCAGCTTTATGAGGGAATCTGAAGCTTTCTTT
TRBV29-1,TRBJ1-6,-,13,TRBD1,CSVRTGSNSPLHF,TGCAGCGTAAGGACAGGGTCTAATTCACCCCTCCACTTT
TRBV18,TRBJ1-1,few,13,-,CASSLVRDAEAFF,TGTGCCAGCTCACTGGTGAGGGACGCTGAAGCTTTCTTT
TRBV9,TRBJ1-1,-,14,TRBD1,CASSAWDRGTEAFF,TGTGCCAGCAGCGCTTGGGACAGGGGGACTGAAGCTTTCTTT
TRBV7-2,TRBJ1-2,-,14,-,CASSFAGADYGYTF,TGTGCCAGCAGCTTCGCAGGGGCGGACTATGGCTACACCTTC
TRBV19,TRBJ2-1,-,16,TRBD2,CASSSRLAGGGNEQFF,TGTGCCAGTAGTTCCCGACTAGCGGGGGGGGGAAATGAGCAGTTCTTC
TRBV5-6,TRBJ2-7,-,14,-,CASSPDGGPGEQYF,TGTGCCAGCAGCCCCGATGGGGGGCCAGGCGAGCAGTACTTC
TRBV10-2,TRBJ1-2,-,15,-,CASSPFGGSNYGYTF,TGCGCCAGCAGCCCTTTTGGAGGATCTAACTATGGCTACACCTTC
TRBV18,TRBJ2-5,-,15,-,CASSPPGARQETQYF,TGTGCCAGCTCACCACCGGGGGCTCGACAAGAGACCCAGTACTTC
TRBV7-9,TRBJ2-7,-,14,-,CASSSAGRGYEQYF,TGTGCCAGCAGCTCGGCTGGCAGGGGTTACGAGCAGTACTTC
TRBV6-1,TRBJ2-1,-,12,-,CASIPGANEQFF,TGTGCCAGCATCCCGGGCGCCAATGAGCAGTTCTTC
TRBV19,TRBJ2-1,once,16,TRBD2,CASSLLAGALRGEQFF,TGTGCCAGTAGTCTACTAGCGGGCGCCCTCAGGGGGGAGCAGTTCTTC
TRBV7-6,TRBJ1-3,-,16,-,CASSLGGGHSGNTIYF,TGTGCCAGCAGCTTAGGGGGCGGGCACTCTGGAAACACCATATATTTT
TRBV7-2,TRBJ2-3,-,15,-,CASSWGGRSTDTQYF,TGTGCCAGCAGCTGGGGGGGCAGGTCGACAGATACGCAGTATTTT
TRBV5-6,TRBJ1-1,-,16,TRBD1,CASSLGWTGVNTEAFF,TGTGCCAGCAGCTTAGGCTGGACAGGGGTGAACACTGAAGCTTTCTTT
TRBV29-1,TRBJ1-1,-,13,-,CSVRESLNTEAFF,TGCAGCGTGAGGGAGAGCTTGAACACTGAAGCTTTCTTT
TRBV19,TRBJ2-1,once,17,TRBD2,CASSIASGGESYNEQFF,TGTGCCAGTAGTATTGCTAGCGGGGGGGAATCCTACAATGAGCAGTTCTTC
TRBV5-1,TRBJ2-7,-,15,-,CASSSQGSSSYEQYF,TGCGCCAGCAGCTCTCAGGGGTCATCTTCCTACGAGCAGTACTTC
TRBV5-4,TRBJ2-5,-,13,-,CASSLRGLETQYF,TGTGCCAGCAGCTTGAGGGGCTTGGAGACCCAGTACTTC
TRBV7-9,TRBJ2-2,few,13,-,CASSLTVAGELFF,TGTGCCAGCAGCTTAACGGTCGCCGGGGAGCTGTTTTTT
TRBV7-7,TRBJ2-6,-,21,TRBD1,CASSPPHPGGKESSGANVLTF,TGTGCCAGCAGCCCTCCGCATCCAGGGGGCAAAGAAAGCTCTGGGGCCAACGTCCTGACTTTC
TRBV7-2,TRBJ1-4,few,13,-,CASSLGAEGKLFF,TGTGCCAGCAGCTTAGGTGCGGAAGGGAAACTGTTTTTT